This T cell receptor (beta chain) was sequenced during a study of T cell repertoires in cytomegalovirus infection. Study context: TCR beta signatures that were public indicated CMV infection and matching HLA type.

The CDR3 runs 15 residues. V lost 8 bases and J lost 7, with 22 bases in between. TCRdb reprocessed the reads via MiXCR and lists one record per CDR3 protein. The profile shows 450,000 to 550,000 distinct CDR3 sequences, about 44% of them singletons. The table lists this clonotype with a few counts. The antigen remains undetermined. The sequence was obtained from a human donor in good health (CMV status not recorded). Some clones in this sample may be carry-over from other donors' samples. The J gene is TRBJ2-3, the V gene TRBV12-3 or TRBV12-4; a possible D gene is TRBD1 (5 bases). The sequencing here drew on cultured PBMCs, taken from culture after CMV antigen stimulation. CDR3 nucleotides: TGTGCCAGCGGGGTTGGGGCCGTCGGTTTGCATACGCAGTATTTT. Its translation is CASGVGAVGLHTQYF.